This entry concerns a single TCR beta chain. This clonotype was seen only a few times. This clone's antigen is unknown. The record has no base qualities; no much larger clone is one base away. The data belong to a study of identical twins listed by TCRdb under 2016. Turning to the overall study: TCR alpha and beta repertoires from monozygotic twins, unrelated adults of various ages and cord blood were deep-sequenced to test whether fetal clonotypes persist. To rule out contamination, replicate twin experiments were performed at different times with different library preparation protocols. Study-level results and caveats: Because the same donors could not be followed over many years, conclusions were based on cross-sectional statistical analysis. Abundant cord blood beta clonotypes had fewer insertions, young adult naive repertoires showed a similar but weaker trend, and memory repertoires showed no such trend. Excess twin sharing in beta out-of-frame sequences was weaker because fewer shared sequences lowered the signal-to-noise ratio. Compared with coincidental sharing between unrelated individuals, out-of-frame TCR alpha sequences shared between twins showed an excess of sequences with low generation probability. In monozygotic twins, out-of-frame TCR alpha sharing was systematically underestimated by recombination models, although the models agreed with sharing between unrelated individuals. Zero-insertion analyses could be partly confounded by invariant T cells such as MAIT and iNKT, though diverse VJ usage argued against such confounding for most clonotypes.

Every donor in the study was a healthy Caucasian. Three pairs of female monozygotic twins, all aged about 18 to 29 years, made up the twin cohort. Peripheral blood mononuclear cells were the source from which RNA for the TCR libraries was isolated. Sequences SQVTM (CDR1) and ANQGSEA (CDR2) are obtained from the germline V gene. The CDR3, cysteine through phenylalanine, is 16 amino acids long. Just CDR3 DNA is preserved here, 48 bases in frame from base 1. The V and J ends are trimmed by 7 bases and 0 bases, leaving 16 bases between them. Library prep was done by 5' RACE. Instrument on record: Illumina HiSeq 2000. A universal primer binding site was introduced by template switching, and a unique molecular identifier was present in the final cDNA, enabling accurate counting of TCR cDNA molecules. Specific primers in the conserved constant-segment region were used to synthesize first-strand cDNA for the TCR alpha and beta chains. To control for contamination, each cDNA library was double barcoded with a SMART-Mk sample barcode plus Illumina barcodes. TruSeq adapter sequences and Illumina sample barcodes were added in two successive PCR steps. The Illumina HiSeq platform was used with custom primers to sequence TCR alpha and beta cDNA libraries. For the original study's pipeline: MiGEC processed the raw reads to extract unique molecular identifiers, while MiXCR was used to determine the CDR3 positions. For each individual, recombination models were inferred using an EM algorithm with the repgenHMM and IGoR tools. The analysis of shared clonotypes was done with the tcR package in R, with sharing normalized by the product of cloneset sizes. Out-of-frame nonproductive sequences were analyzed to study raw recombination free of thymic and clonal selection effects. The public sequencing data were trimmed at Q25 with fastp and processed into clonotypes with MiXCR by TCRdb, which kept only in-frame beta chains. Duplicate CDR3 protein sequences are folded into a single record with the most common DNA and genes. The V and J calls follow TCRdb's processing rather than the paper's. In all, the sample holds some 690,000 distinct CDR3 sequences, and less than 25% of those were seen once. Around 4.4% of the sample belongs to the ten largest clones.

These data also featured in a second study, about T cells expressing NK-cell markers. From that second study: In sorted CD3+CD56+NKG2C+, CD3+CD56+NKG2C- and CD3+CD56-NKG2C+ T-cell subsets from several donors, TCR beta-chain repertoires were profiled. Seven of the eight sequenced donors were HCMV-seropositive and one was HCMV-seronegative. To restrict sorting to alphabetaTCR-expressing T cells, an anti-gammadeltaTCR antibody was added in several experiments. In six donors, the dominant CD3+CD56+NKG2C+ clonotypes ranked among the top 10 CD8+ clonotypes, making up about 1.0-8% of CD8+ T cells. Those dominant clonotypes were again the most abundant among CD3+CD56-NKG2C+ cells in several donors, at roughly 25-65%. Whether the expanded NKG2C-expressing T cell clones were specific for HCMV antigens was left unclear. The study sequenced eight donors, all healthy volunteers chosen at random: three men and five women. HCMV-specific IgG was detected in serum with a commercial ELISA kit to determine HCMV serostatus. For six donors, bulk peripheral blood T-cell repertoires were also sequenced from unsorted PBMC. MIGEC was used to demultiplex reads and group the reads by UMI, and MiTCR was used to assemble and quantify clonotypes. To remove erroneous sequences, TCR cDNA sequences were retained only when supported by two or more reads. The tcR package was used for downstream repertoire analysis, and clonotypes were matched across fractions by CDR3 nucleotide sequence plus V segment. VDJmatch was used to annotate antigen specificity against VDJdb, with one amino acid substitution in CDR3 permitted.

The source of this sequence is a woman aged 18-35 years in good health. The chain employs TRBV29-1 and TRBJ2-6, with TRBD2 tentatively as D gene (6 bases match). The material sequenced was PBMCs. The CDR3 amino acid sequence is: CSAGGPTSSGANVLTF. The DNA reads TGCAGCGCCGGGGGTCCTACCTCCTCTGGGGCCAACGTCCTGACTTTC. Supplemented by the reference TRBV29-1 and TRBJ2-6 proteins around the CDR3, the complete variable domain is SAVISQKPSRDICQRGTSLTIQCQVDSQVTMMFWYRQQPGQSLTLIATANQGSEATYESGFVIDKFPISRPNLTFSTLTVSNMSPEDSSIYLCSAGGPTSSGANVLTFGAGSRLTVL.